These 27 T cell receptor beta chains originate from one sample sequenced in a study of cytomegalovirus exposure and HLA in healthy donors. Assay used: immunoSEQ multiplex PCR; TCRdb lists only in-frame clones, some missing. In the table there are under 150,000 clones, about nine tenths of which are singletons. The material sequenced was PBMCs. Receptor source: a man between 18 and 29 years old in good health and CMV-seronegative.

The rearrangement links TRBV5-6 to TRBJ2-7; the match to TRBD1 covers 7 bases. The CDR3 totals 16 residues. After removal of 4 bases from V and 4 bases from J, the junction contained 14 bases not matched to a gene. CDR1 is SGHDT, CDR2 YYEEEE, per germline. The CDR3 bases are TGTGCCAGCAGCGTCTCCCGGGACAGACTATCTTACGAGCAGTACGTC. Translated: CASSVSRDRLSYEQYV.

This clone was counted a single time. This chain links TRBV4-1 with TRBJ2-1; 9 nucleotides line up with TRBD2. J gave up 5 bases and V 5 bases, and 7 bases lay outside the gene matches. This CDR3 has 15 amino acids. CDR1 and CDR2 (germline): MGHRA, YSYEKL. Here the CDR3 DNA reads TGCGCCAGCAGCTTCCCAGCGGGGGGACACAATGAGCAGTTCTTC. Translated: CASSFPAGGHNEQFF.

This rearrangement joins TRBV5-1 to TRBJ1-4; 7 bases agree with TRBD1. V lost 2 bases, J lost 0 bases, and 1 base stayed unmatched. This CDR3 has 15 amino acids. Germline V gene sequence: CDR1 SGHRS, CDR2 YFSETQ. CDR3 loop: CASSFQGATNEKLFF. The CDR3 DNA sequence: TGCGCCAGCAGCTTCCAGGGGGCAACTAATGAAAAACTGTTTTTT.

The chain joins TRBV6-1 to TRBJ2-5, with a tentative D call TRBD1 (6 bases). The germline V gene encodes CDR1 MNHNS and CDR2 SASEGT. The CDR3 loop spans 13 amino acids. The germline V and J ends were trimmed by 5 bases and 4 bases, with 11 bases remaining between them. The CDR3 reads CASSSPRGETQYF. The CDR3 DNA reads as TGTGCCAGCAGTAGCCCCAGGGGAGAGACCCAGTACTTC.

The chain employs TRBV10-3 and TRBJ2-1; 7 nucleotides line up with TRBD2. This CDR3 contains 16 residues. The J segment lost 6 bases and the V segment lost 6 bases, leaving 14 bases of the junction unmatched. Germline-derived CDR1 and CDR2 are ENHRY and SYGVKD. CDR3 nucleotides: TGTGCCATCAGCGCCTTACGGCGGGAGAGGGGCAATGAGCAGTTCTTC. Its protein product is CAISALRRERGNEQFF.

The chain couples TRBV10-3 to TRBJ2-3, with a tentative D call TRBD2 (6 bases). This CDR3 contains 14 residues. With 3 bases removed from V and 3 bases from J, the gap between germline ends came to 10 bases. Germline V gives CDR1 ENHRY, CDR2 SYGVKD. CDR3: CAISDGGKTDTQYF. The CDR3 nucleotides read TGTGCCATCAGTGATGGCGGGAAGACAGATACGCAGTATTTT.

The chain joins TRBV2 to TRBJ2-1, with a weak D call TRBD1 (7 bases). The CDR3 runs 15 residues. V lost 5 bases to trimming and J lost 9 bases, with 20 bases between them. The V gene's germline CDR1 is SNHLY and CDR2 FYNNEI. Here the CDR3 DNA reads TGTGCCAGCAGTTACAAGACAGGGACTTCCATTGAGCAGTTCTTC. Protein: CASSYKTGTSIEQFF.

V usage is TRBV28 and J usage is TRBJ1-2; TRBD1 matches at 7 bases. CDR1 MDHEN and CDR2 SYDVKM come from the germline V gene. The V segment lost 5 bases and the J segment 0 bases; nucleotides outside the gene matches: 6. CDR3 length equals 15 residues. DNA of the CDR3: TGTGCCAGCAGTCCGGGGGACAGCCCTAACTATGGCTACACCTTC. Residues: CASSPGDSPNYGYTF.

The chain couples TRBV15 to TRBJ1-1; TRBD1 might be the D (5 bases). This CDR3 has 16 amino acids. Trimming removed 1 base from V and 4 bases from J, with 16 bases in between. Germline V gene lookup returns CDR1 LNHNV and CDR2 YYDKDF (reference sequence). This chain's CDR3 is CATSRAGSGRGTEAFF. CDR3 DNA sequence: TGTGCCACCAGCAGAGCTGGGTCAGGGAGGGGCACTGAAGCTTTCTTT.

This clone was counted between two and nine times. CDR3 nucleotide sequence: TGTGCCTGGCAGGGGAGCTCCTATAATTCACCCCTCCACTTT. Its protein product is CAWQGSSYNSPLHF. The chain links TRBV30 to TRBJ1-6; weak D call: TRBD1 (6 bases). The CDR3 is 14 residues long. The V gene's germline CDR1 is GTSNPN and CDR2 SVGIG (reference sequence). V was clipped by 5 bases and J by 0 bases, with 8 bases between them.

The chain is built from TRBV7-9 and TRBJ1-5; D might be TRBD1 (5 bases). Per germline, CDR1 SEHNR and CDR2 FQNEAQ (reference sequence). Trimming removed 4 bases from V and 2 bases from J, with 12 bases in between. The CDR3 consists of 15 residues. The CDR3 DNA follows: TGTGCCAGCAGCTCCCCCGGGGGAGGCAATCAGCCCCAGCATTTT. As protein: CASSSPGGGNQPQHF.

The chain uses TRBV9 and TRBJ2-1; TRBD2 is a possible D gene (6 bases). Trimming stripped 2 bases from V and 10 bases from J, with 10 bases between. This CDR3 contains 12 residues. Germline loops: CDR1 SGDLS, CDR2 YYNGEE. CDR3 sequence: CASSVTTSEQFF. The DNA of the CDR3 is TGTGCCAGCAGCGTGACCACTAGCGAGCAGTTCTTC.

The chain has TRBV7-6 and TRBJ1-2; 10 bases are shared with TRBD1. Germline V lookup: CDR1 SGHVS, CDR2 FNYEAQ. V trimming: 2 bases; J trimming: 7 bases; junction bases outside the gene matches: 13. The CDR3 has 17 amino acids. The CDR3 spells CASSLTGQGIGAGGYTF. DNA for the CDR3: TGTGCCAGCAGCTTAACGGGACAGGGGATAGGGGCCGGTGGCTACACCTTC.

This sequence joins TRBV30 and TRBJ2-5; 10 positions agree with TRBD2. Germline CDR1 is GTSNPN and CDR2 is SVGIG (reference sequence). The J segment lost 5 bases and the V segment lost 1 base, leaving 4 bases of the junction unmatched. The CDR3 has 14 amino acids. CDR3 DNA: TGTGCCTGGAGTGCAGCGGGGGGGATGGAGACCCAGTACTTC. Translation: CAWSAAGGMETQYF.

The rearrangement uses TRBV6-5 and TRBJ1-1, with TRBD1 matching 8 bases. The CDR3 extends over 16 amino acids. Germline-derived CDR1 and CDR2 are MNHEY and SVGAGI. J gave up 1 base and V 2 bases, and 6 bases lay outside the gene matches. The CDR3: CASSYLIDRGNTEAFF. The CDR3 nucleotides read TGTGCCAGCAGTTACCTAATCGACAGGGGGAACACTGAAGCTTTCTTT.

The chain has TRBV5-4 and TRBJ2-5, with D unresolved. CDR1 and CDR2 (germline): SGHNT, YYREEE (reference sequence). The germline V and J ends were trimmed by 4 bases and 5 bases, with 9 bases remaining between them. The CDR3 covers 12 residues. CDR3 DNA: TGTGCCAGCAGCGCTAACGTGGAGACCCAGTACTTC. This encodes CASSANVETQYF. Full variable domain (remainder filled in from reference TRBV5-4 and TRBJ2-5): ETGVTQSPTHLIKTRGQQVTLRCSSQSGHNTVSWYQQALGQGPQFIFQYYREEENGRGNFPPRFSGLQFPNYSSELNVNALELDDSALYLCASSANVETQYFGPGTRLLVL.

The chain has TRBV6-5 and TRBJ2-7; 11 bases line up with TRBD2. J lost 3 bases, V lost 5 bases, and 6 bases had no gene match. The CDR3 is 15 amino acids. Germline V gives CDR1 MNHEY, CDR2 SVGAGI. CDR3 sequence (DNA): TGTGCCAGCAGTCCTTCCACTAGCGGGGGCTACGAGCAGTACTTC. Translating it yields CASSPSTSGGYEQYF.

The chain has TRBV19 and TRBJ1-4; D is possibly TRBD1 (6 bases). The CDR3 is 14 residues long. Germline lookup yields CDR1 LNHDA and CDR2 SQIVND (reference sequence). V was pared by 3 bases and J by 8 bases, with 13 bases between. CDR3 sequence: CASSMIQGREKLFF. The CDR3 coding sequence is TGTGCCAGTAGTATGATCCAGGGGCGGGAAAAACTGTTTTTT.

This clone was counted between two and nine times. The chain employs TRBV18 and TRBJ1-2; 10 nucleotides line up with TRBD1. With 5 bases clipped from V and 4 bases from J, the junction kept 7 bases outside the gene matches. The CDR3 runs to 15 residues. Germline assignment: CDR1 KGHSH and CDR2 LQKENI. The CDR3 reads CASSTGQGNLYGYTF. CDR3 nucleotide sequence: TGTGCCAGCTCAACGGGACAGGGGAACCTCTATGGCTACACCTTC.

The chain combines TRBV19 with TRBJ2-7, with TRBD2 identical over 8 bases. After removal of 6 bases from V and 0 bases from J, the junction contained 7 bases not matched to a gene. There are 15 residues in the CDR3. CDR1 is LNHDA and CDR2 is SQIVND in the germline V gene (reference sequence). In nucleotides, the CDR3 is TGTGCCAGTAGCCTCGGGGGGGGGCCCTCCTACGAGCAGTACTTC. Protein: CASSLGGGPSYEQYF.

The chain joins TRBV27 to TRBJ2-3; 10 bases align to TRBD2. From germline, CDR1 is MNHEY and CDR2 SMNVEV (reference sequence). This CDR3 is built from 17 residues. Trimming removed 6 bases from V and 1 base from J; junction bases left unmatched: 10. CDR3 sequence: CASRPLTGTSGTDTQYF. CDR3 nucleotides: TGTGCCAGCAGACCTCTTACCGGGACTAGCGGCACAGATACGCAGTATTTT.

This chain joins TRBV5-1 and TRBJ2-5, with D unresolved. Germline V gene lookup returns CDR1 SGHRS and CDR2 YFSETQ. V shed 0 bases and J shed 2 bases, with 14 bases lying between them. The CDR3 contains 16 residues. This chain's CDR3 is CASSLAHRASQETQYF. The CDR3 DNA sequence: TGCGCCAGCAGCTTGGCTCACCGCGCTTCACAAGAGACCCAGTACTTC.

V is TRBV5-1 and J is TRBJ2-1; possible D gene TRBD1, 6 bases. The CDR3 contains 17 residues. Trimming left V 3 bases short and J 0 bases short, with 16 bases between. Germline V gene data show CDR1 as SGHRS and CDR2 as YFSETQ. The CDR3 DNA follows: TGCGCCAGCAGCTCCTACGGTGGCAGGGGCTCCTACAATGAGCAGTTCTTC. Amino acids: CASSSYGGRGSYNEQFF.

This chain uses TRBV28 with TRBJ2-1; TRBD1 is a possible D gene (6 bases). Germline loops: CDR1 MDHEN, CDR2 SYDVKM. This CDR3 spans 13 amino acids. Trimming pared 6 bases from V and 15 bases from J, leaving 21 bases between. The CDR3 DNA sequence: TGTGCCAGCAGCTCCCCTTTACAGGGTCGTCGGTTCTTC. This gives the protein CASSSPLQGRRFF.

V and J are TRBV19 and TRBJ1-2, with D possibly being TRBD1 (6 bases). Germline V lookup: CDR1 LNHDA, CDR2 SQIVND (reference sequence). Trimming pared 4 bases from V and 5 bases from J, leaving 17 bases between. The CDR3 is 15 amino acids. CDR3 in amino acids: CASSSTGTTMYGYTF. The CDR3 nucleotides read TGTGCCAGTAGTAGTACCGGGACAACAATGTATGGCTACACCTTC. Combining the CDR3 with reference TRBV19 and TRBJ1-2 gives the whole variable domain DGGITQSPKYLFRKEGQNVTLSCEQNLNHDAMYWYRQDPGQGLRLIYYSQIVNDFQKGDIAEGYSVSREKKESFPLTVTSAQKNPTAFYLCASSSTGTTMYGYTFGSGTRLTVV.

This clone has a single count. The chain couples TRBV19 to TRBJ1-5; no firm D call. Germline V lookup: CDR1 LNHDA, CDR2 SQIVND (reference sequence). V was trimmed by 2 bases and J by 6 bases, leaving 11 bases between them. This CDR3 is built from 14 residues. The CDR3, as DNA: TGTGCCAGTAGTATAACAGAGTTGCTTCAGCCCCAGCATTTT. It translates to CASSITELLQPQHF.

The rearrangement joins TRBV11-2 to TRBJ2-7; weak D call: TRBD2 (6 bases). CDR3 size: 13 residues. Germline values: CDR1 SGHAT, CDR2 FQNNGV. Trimming pared 8 bases from V and 3 bases from J, leaving 14 bases between. The DNA of the CDR3 is TGTGCCAGCCACGGCGCGGGGAACTACGAGCAGTACGTC. It translates to CASHGAGNYEQYV.